Presented here are 3 T cell receptor beta chains from one specimen sequenced in a study of T cell repertoires in cytomegalovirus infection. TCRdb recomputed calls from the reads with MiXCR, one row per CDR3 protein. The sample carries approximately 730,000 distinct CDR3 sequences, around 32% recorded once. Their recognized antigens are unknown. The sample in question was cultured PBMCs, obtained from culture after CMV antigen stimulation. These receptors were taken from a human donor in good health (CMV status not recorded). Some clones in this sample may be carry-over from other donors' samples.

This clonotype was seen ten or more times. This chain joins TRBV7-2 and TRBJ2-1; 9 nucleotides line up with TRBD2. This CDR3 region has 15 residues. CDR1 is SGHTA, CDR2 FQGNSA, per germline. V shed 4 bases, J shed 3 bases, and the junction held 4 bases outside the gene matches. The CDR3 DNA follows: TGTGCCAGCAGCTCAATAGCGGGAGACTACAATGAGCAGTTCTTC. This sequence encodes CASSSIAGDYNEQFF.

This clonotype was detected only a few times. The rearrangement uses TRBV7-9 and TRBJ2-3, with a weak D call TRBD2 (6 bases). The CDR3 covers 15 residues. The germline gives CDR1 SEHNR, CDR2 FQNEAQ (reference sequence). The V end was cut by 3 bases, the J end by 2 bases, with 12 bases between. CDR3 in amino acids: CASSFGTQNTDTQYF. For the CDR3, the DNA is TGTGCCAGCAGCTTTGGGACTCAAAACACAGATACGCAGTATTTT. Full variable domain (missing parts from reference TRBV7-9 and TRBJ2-3): DTGVSQNPRHKITKRGQNVTFRCDPISEHNRLYWYRQTLGQGPEFLTYFQNEAQLEKSRLLSDRFSAERPKGSFSTLEIQRTEQGDSAMYLCASSFGTQNTDTQYFGPGTRLTVL.

This chain joins TRBV29-1 and TRBJ2-3; 9 nucleotides match TRBD2. Germline assignment: CDR1 SQVTM and CDR2 ANQGSEA. The CDR3 runs 12 residues. The CDR3 region has the DNA TGCATCGGGAGTAGCGGGAGAGATACGCAGTATTTT. Amino acids: CIGSSGRDTQYF.